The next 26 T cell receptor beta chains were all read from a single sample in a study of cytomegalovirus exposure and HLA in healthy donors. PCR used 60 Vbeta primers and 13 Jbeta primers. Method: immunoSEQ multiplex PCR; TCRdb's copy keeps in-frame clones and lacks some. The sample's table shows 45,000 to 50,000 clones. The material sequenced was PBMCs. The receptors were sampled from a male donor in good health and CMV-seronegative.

This CDR3 is CASSLPGQGSGNTIYF. The CDR3 nucleotides are TGTGCCAGCAGCTTGCCGGGACAGGGGTCCGGGAACACCATATATTTT. The V call is TRBV5-6, the J call TRBJ1-3; 10 bases are a match to TRBD1. Germline CDR1 and CDR2: SGHDT and YYEEEE. There are 16 residues in the CDR3. V dropped 1 base and J dropped 7; count of bases not matched to a gene: 8.

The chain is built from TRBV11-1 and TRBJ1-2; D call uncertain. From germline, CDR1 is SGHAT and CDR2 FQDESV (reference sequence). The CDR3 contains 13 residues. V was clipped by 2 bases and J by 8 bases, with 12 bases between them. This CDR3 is CASSLKASGGYTF. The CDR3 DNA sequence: TGTGCCAGCAGCTTAAAGGCCTCAGGAGGCTACACCTTC.

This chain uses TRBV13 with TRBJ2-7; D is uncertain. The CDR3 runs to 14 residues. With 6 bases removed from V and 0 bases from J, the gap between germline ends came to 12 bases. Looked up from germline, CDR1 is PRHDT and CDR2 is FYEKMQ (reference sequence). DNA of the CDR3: TGTGCCAGCAGTCCGACTGAAAGCTCCTACGAGCAGTACTTC. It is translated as CASSPTESSYEQYF. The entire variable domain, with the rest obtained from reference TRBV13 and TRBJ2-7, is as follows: AAGVIQSPRHLIKEKRETATLKCYPIPRHDTVYWYQQGPGQDPQFLISFYEKMQSDKGSIPDRFSAQQFSDYHSELNMSSLELGDSALYFCASSPTESSYEQYFGPGTRLTVT.

The CDR3 bases are TGTGCCTGGAGTCGGTCCAGACTATCCGGGGAGCTGTTTTTT. This sequence encodes CAWSRSRLSGELFF. The rearrangement links TRBV30 to TRBJ2-2; a possible D gene is TRBD2 (5 bases). V was shortened by 2 bases and J by 6 bases, with 13 bases between the two germline ends. The CDR3 consists of 14 residues. Germline CDR1 is GTSNPN and CDR2 is SVGIG (reference sequence).

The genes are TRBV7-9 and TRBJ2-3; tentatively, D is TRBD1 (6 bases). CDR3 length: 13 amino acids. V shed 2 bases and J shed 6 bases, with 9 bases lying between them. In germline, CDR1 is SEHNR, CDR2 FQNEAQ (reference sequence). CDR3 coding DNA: TGTGCCAGCAGCTTATCAGACAGGGATACGCAGTATTTT. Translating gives CASSLSDRDTQYF.

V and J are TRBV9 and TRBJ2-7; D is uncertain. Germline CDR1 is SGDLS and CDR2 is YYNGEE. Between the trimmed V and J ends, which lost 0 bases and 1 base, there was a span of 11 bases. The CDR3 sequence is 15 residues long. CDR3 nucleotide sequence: TGTGCCAGCAGCGTAGGGCAGGCCAATTCCTACGAGCAGTACTTC. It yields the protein CASSVGQANSYEQYF.

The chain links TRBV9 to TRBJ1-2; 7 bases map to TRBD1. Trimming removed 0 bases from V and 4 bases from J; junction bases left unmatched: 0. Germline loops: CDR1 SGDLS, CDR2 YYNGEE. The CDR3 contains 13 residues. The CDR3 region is CASSVGTGYGYTF. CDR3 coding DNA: TGTGCCAGCAGCGTAGGGACAGGCTATGGCTACACCTTC.

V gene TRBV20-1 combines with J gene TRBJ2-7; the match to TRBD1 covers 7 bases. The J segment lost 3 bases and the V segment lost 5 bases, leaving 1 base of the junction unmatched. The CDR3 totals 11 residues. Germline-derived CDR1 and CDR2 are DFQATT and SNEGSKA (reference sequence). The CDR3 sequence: CSAGQDYEQYF. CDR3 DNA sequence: TGCAGTGCTGGACAGGACTACGAGCAGTACTTC.

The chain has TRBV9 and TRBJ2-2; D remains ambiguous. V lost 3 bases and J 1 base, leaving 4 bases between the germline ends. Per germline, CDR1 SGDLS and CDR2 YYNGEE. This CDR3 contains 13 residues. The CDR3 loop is CASSDGNTGELFF. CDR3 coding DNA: TGTGCCAGCAGCGACGGGAACACCGGGGAGCTGTTTTTT.

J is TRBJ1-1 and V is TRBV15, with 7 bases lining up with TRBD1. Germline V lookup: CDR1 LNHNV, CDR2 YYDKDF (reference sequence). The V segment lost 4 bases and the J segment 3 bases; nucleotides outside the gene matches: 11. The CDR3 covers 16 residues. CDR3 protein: CATSIPNRGGDTEAFF. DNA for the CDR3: TGTGCCACCAGCATACCCAACAGGGGAGGAGACACTGAAGCTTTCTTT.

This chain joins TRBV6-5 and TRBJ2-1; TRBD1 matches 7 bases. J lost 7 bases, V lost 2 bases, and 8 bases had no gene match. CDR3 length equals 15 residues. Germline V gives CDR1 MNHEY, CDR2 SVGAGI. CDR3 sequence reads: CASSYRRGGWNEQFF. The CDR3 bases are TGTGCCAGCAGTTACAGGAGAGGGGGCTGGAATGAGCAGTTCTTC.

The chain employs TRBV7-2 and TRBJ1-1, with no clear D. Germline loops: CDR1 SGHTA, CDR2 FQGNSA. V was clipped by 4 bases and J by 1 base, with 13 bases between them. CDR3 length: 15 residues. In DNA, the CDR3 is TGTGCCAGCAGCTCCCGACAAGCAACGAACACTGAAGCTTTCTTT. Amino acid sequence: CASSSRQATNTEAFF.

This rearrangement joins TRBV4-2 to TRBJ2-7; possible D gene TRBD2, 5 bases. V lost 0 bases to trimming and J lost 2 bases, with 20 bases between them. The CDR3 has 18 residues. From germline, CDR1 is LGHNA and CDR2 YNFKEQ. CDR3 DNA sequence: TGTGCCAGCAGCCAAGATCTAGGAGGCCACTCCCGAGCCTACGAGCAGTACTTC. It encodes CASSQDLGGHSRAYEQYF.

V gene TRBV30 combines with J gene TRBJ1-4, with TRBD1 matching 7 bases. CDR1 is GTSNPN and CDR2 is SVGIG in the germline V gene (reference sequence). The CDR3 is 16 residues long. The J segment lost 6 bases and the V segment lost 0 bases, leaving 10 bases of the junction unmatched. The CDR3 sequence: CAWSVKGGTVYEKLFF. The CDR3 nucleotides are TGTGCCTGGAGTGTCAAAGGTGGGACAGTCTATGAAAAACTGTTTTTT.

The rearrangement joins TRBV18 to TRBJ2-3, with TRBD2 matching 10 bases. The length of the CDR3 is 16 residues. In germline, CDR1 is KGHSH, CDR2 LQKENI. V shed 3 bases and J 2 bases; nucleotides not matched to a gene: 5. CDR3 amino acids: CASSPTSGDPTDTQYF. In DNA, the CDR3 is TGTGCCAGCTCACCTACTAGCGGGGATCCCACAGATACGCAGTATTTT.

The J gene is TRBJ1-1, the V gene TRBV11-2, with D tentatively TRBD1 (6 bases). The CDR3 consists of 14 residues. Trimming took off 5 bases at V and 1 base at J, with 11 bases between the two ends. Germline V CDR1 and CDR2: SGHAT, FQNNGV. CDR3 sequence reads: CASSAVGANTEAFF. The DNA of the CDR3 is TGTGCCAGCAGCGCCGTGGGGGCGAACACTGAAGCTTTCTTT.

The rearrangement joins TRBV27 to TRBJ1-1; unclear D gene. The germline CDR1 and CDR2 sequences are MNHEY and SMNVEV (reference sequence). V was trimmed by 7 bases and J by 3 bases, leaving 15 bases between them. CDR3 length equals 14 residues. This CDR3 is CASTDPRGHTEAFF. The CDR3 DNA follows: TGTGCCAGCACCGACCCAAGAGGGCACACTGAAGCTTTCTTT.

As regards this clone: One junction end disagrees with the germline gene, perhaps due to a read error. DNA of the CDR3: TGTGCCAGCGGGGGGGACCAAGAGACCCAGCACTTC. It specifies CASGGDQETQHF. This chain uses TRBV6-1 with TRBJ2-5; 7 nucleotides line up with TRBD2. The germline V gene has CDR1 MNHNS and CDR2 SASEGT. The CDR3 contains 12 residues.

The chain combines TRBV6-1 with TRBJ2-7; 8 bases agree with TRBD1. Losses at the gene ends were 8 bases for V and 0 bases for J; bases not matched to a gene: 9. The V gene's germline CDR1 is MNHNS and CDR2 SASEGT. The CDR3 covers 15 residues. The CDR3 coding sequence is TGTGCCAGCGGGGAGACCGGGACAGGCTCCTACGAGCAGTACTTC. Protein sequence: CASGETGTGSYEQYF.

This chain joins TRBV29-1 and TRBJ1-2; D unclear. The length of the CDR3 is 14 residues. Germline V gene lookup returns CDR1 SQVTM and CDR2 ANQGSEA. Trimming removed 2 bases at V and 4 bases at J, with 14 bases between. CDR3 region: CSVETPTEIYGYTF. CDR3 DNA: TGCAGCGTTGAAACACCCACAGAGATCTATGGCTACACCTTC.

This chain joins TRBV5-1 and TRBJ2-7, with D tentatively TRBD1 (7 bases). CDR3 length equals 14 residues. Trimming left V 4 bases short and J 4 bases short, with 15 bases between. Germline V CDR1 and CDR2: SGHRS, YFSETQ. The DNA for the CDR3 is TGCGCCAGCAGCGACCACAGGGGAGGTTACGAGCAGTACTTC. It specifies CASSDHRGGYEQYF.

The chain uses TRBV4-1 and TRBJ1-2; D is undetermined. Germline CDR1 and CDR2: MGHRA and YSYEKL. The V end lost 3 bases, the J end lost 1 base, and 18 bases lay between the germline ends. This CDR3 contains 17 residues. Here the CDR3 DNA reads TGCGCCAGCAGCCACCTGGCGGGCCATCAGCGTAACTATGGCTACACCTTC. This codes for CASSHLAGHQRNYGYTF.

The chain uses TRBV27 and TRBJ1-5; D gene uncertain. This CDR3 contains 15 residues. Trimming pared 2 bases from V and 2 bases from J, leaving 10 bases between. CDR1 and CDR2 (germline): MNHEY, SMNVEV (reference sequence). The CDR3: CASSLRSTGNQPQHF. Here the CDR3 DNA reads TGTGCCAGCAGTTTAAGGTCGACTGGCAATCAGCCCCAGCATTTT.

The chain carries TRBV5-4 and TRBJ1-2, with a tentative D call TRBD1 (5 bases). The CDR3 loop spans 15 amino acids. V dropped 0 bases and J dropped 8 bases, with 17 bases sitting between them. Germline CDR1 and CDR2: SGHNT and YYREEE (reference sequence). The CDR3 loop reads CASSLGRGGTNGYTF. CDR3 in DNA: TGTGCCAGCAGCTTGGGTCGCGGGGGAACAAACGGCTACACCTTC.

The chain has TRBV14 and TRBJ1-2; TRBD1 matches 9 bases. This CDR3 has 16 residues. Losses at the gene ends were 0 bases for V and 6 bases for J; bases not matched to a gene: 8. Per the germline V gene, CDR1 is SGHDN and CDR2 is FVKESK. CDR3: CASSQDWDRAPNGYTF. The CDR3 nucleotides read TGTGCCAGCAGCCAAGATTGGGACAGGGCTCCCAATGGCTACACCTTC.

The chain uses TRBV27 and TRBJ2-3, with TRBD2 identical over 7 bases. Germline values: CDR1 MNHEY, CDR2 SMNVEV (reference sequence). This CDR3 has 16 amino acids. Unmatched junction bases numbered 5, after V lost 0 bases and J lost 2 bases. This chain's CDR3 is CASSLSASGITDTQYF. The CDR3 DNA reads TGTGCCAGCAGTTTATCGGCTAGCGGTATCACAGATACGCAGTATTTT.